The TCR beta chain under discussion was sequenced for a study of T cell responses to AZD1222 COVID-19 vaccine. Study conclusions and caveats: The sample set comprised mostly white British donors with more females, and clonal diversity was possibly underestimated. After the peak T cell response, and only then, were repertoires sampled. Unmutated regions of variants are reportedly targeted by nearly half of spike-specific TCRs.

Profiling relied on immunoSEQ multiplex PCR, and the TCRdb table lists in-frame clones only, not all of them. The sample has 110,000 to 150,000 clones, about 92% seen once; the top ten hold 3% to 4%. This clone was counted only a few times. Its antigen is unknown. V was shortened by 2 bases and J by 4 bases, with 20 bases between the two germline ends. Germline values: CDR1 GTSNPN, CDR2 SVGIG (reference sequence). CDR3 length: 16 amino acids. The chain has TRBV30 and TRBJ1-1, with D tentatively TRBD1 (6 bases). The receptor's source is an adult who received the AZD1222 COVID-19 vaccine. Here the sequenced sample was peripheral blood, taken 28 days after the second AZD1222 dose. The CDR3 protein is CAWSIRQATTRTEAFF. CDR3 nucleotide sequence: TGTGCCTGGAGTATCCGACAGGCAACTACACGCACTGAAGCTTTCTTT.